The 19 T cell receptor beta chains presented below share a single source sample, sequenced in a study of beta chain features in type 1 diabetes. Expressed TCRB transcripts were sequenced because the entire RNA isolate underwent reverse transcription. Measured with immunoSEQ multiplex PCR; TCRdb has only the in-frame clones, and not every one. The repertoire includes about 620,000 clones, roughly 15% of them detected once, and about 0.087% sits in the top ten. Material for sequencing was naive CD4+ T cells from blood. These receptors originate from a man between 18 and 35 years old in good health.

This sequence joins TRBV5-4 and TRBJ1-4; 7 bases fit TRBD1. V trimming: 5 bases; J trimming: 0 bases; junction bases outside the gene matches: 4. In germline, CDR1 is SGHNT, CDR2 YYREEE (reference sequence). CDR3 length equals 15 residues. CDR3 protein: CASSYGQATNEKLFF. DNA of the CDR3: TGTGCCAGCAGTTATGGACAGGCAACTAATGAAAAACTGTTTTTT.

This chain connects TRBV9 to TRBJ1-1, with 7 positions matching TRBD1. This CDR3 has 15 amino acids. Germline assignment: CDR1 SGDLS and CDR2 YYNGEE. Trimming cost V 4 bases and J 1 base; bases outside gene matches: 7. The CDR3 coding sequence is TGTGCCAGCAGCCTCCGGGACAGCCGGAACACTGAAGCTTTCTTT. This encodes CASSLRDSRNTEAFF.

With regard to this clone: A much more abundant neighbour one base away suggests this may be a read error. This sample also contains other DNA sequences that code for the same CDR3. In DNA form, the CDR3 reads TGTGCCAGCAGCTTTGGGGAGACCCAGTACTTC. This translates into CASSFGETQYF. The rearrangement links TRBV7-6 to TRBJ2-5; no reliable D call. The CDR3 loop spans 11 amino acids. V shed 3 bases and J shed 5 bases, with 4 bases lying between them. The germline gives CDR1 SGHVS, CDR2 FNYEAQ.

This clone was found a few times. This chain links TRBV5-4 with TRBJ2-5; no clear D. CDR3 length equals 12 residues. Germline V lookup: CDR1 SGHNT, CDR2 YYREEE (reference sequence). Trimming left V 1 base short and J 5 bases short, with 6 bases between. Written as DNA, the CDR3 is TGTGCCAGCAGCTTGCACAGCGAGACCCAGTACTTC. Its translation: CASSLHSETQYF.

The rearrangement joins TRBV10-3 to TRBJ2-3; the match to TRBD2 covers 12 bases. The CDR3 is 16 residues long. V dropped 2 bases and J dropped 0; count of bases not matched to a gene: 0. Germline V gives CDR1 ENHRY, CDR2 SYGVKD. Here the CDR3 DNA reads TGTGCCATCAGTGAGGGACTAGCGGGGAGCACAGATACGCAGTATTTT. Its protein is CAISEGLAGSTDTQYF.

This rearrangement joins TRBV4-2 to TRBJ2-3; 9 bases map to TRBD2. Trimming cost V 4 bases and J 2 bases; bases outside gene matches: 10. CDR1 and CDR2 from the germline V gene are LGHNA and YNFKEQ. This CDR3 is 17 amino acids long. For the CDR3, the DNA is TGTGCCAGCAGCCTCAACCGAGGCGGGGGGGCCACAGATACGCAGTATTTT. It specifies CASSLNRGGGATDTQYF.

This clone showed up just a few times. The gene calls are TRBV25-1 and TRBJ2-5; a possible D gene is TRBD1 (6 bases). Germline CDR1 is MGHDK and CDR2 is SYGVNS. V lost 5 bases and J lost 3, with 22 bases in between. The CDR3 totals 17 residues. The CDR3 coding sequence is TGTGCCAGCAGTTCCTCCGGTGGGGGCTTGGTGAAAGAGACCCAGTACTTC. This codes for CASSSSGGGLVKETQYF.

CDR3 amino acids: CASSFWNRDLYEQYF. The CDR3 region has the DNA TGTGCCAGCAGCTTCTGGAACAGAGACCTATACGAGCAGTACTTC. This chain links TRBV7-9 with TRBJ2-7; no clear D gene. Germline CDR1 is SEHNR and CDR2 is FQNEAQ (reference sequence). The CDR3 loop spans 15 amino acids. Between the trimmed V and J ends, which lost 3 bases and 4 bases, there was a span of 16 bases. Supplemented by reference TRBV7-9 and TRBJ2-7, the full variable domain reads DTGVSQNPRHKITKRGQNVTFRCDPISEHNRLYWYRQTLGQGPEFLTYFQNEAQLEKSRLLSDRFSAERPKGSFSTLEIQRTEQGDSAMYLCASSFWNRDLYEQYFGPGTRLTVT.

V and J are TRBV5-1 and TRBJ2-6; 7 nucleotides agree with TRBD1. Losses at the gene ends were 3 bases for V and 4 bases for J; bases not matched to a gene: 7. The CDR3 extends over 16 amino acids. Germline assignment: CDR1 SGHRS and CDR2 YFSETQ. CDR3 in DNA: TGCGCCAGCAGCTCACGGACAGGCCCAGGGGCCAACGTCCTGACTTTC. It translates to CASSSRTGPGANVLTF.

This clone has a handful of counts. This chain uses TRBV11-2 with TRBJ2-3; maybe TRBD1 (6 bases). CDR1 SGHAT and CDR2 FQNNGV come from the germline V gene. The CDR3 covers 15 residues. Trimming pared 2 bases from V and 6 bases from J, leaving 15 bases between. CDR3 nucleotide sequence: TGTGCCAGCAGCTTAAGGGGCAGGGGAGATGATACGCAGTATTTT. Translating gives CASSLRGRGDDTQYF.

CDR3 nucleotide sequence: TGTGCCAGCTCACCATCGGCCGGCTACACCTTC. It encodes CASSPSAGYTF. The chain links TRBV18 to TRBJ1-2, with D uncertain. With 2 bases removed from V and 8 bases from J, the gap between germline ends came to 6 bases. The CDR3 consists of 11 residues. In germline, CDR1 is KGHSH, CDR2 LQKENI.

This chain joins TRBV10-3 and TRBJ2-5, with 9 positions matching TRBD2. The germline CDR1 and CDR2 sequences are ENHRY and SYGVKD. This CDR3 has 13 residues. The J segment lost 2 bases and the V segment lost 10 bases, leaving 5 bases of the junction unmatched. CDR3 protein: CATRAGGQETQYF. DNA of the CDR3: TGTGCCACCAGGGCGGGGGGGCAAGAGACCCAGTACTTC.

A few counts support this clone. The chain's CDR3 is CASSHGQGGNQPQHF. CDR3 DNA: TGTGCCAGCAGCCATGGACAGGGGGGCAATCAGCCCCAGCATTTT. The rearrangement joins TRBV5-6 to TRBJ1-5; 10 bases map to TRBD1. J gave up 2 bases and V 4 bases, and 3 bases lay outside the gene matches. Germline values: CDR1 SGHDT, CDR2 YYEEEE. The CDR3 is 15 amino acids.

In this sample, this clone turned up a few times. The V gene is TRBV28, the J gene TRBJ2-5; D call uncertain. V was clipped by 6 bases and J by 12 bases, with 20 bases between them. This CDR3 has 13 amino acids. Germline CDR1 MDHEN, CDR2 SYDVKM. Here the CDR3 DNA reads TGTGCCAGCAGCTATTTCCCGGGTCAATCTGAGTACTTC. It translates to CASSYFPGQSEYF.

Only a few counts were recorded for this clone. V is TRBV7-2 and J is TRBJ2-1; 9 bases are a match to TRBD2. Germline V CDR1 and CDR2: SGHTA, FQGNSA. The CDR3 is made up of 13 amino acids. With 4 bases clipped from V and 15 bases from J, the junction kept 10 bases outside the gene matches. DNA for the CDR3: TGTGCCAGCAGCTCCGCGAGGCGGGAGGGCTGGTTCTTC. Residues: CASSSARREGWFF.

The CDR3 loop reads CASSTGLAGGISEQYF. The CDR3 nucleotides read TGCGCCAGCAGCACGGGACTAGCGGGAGGTATTAGCGAGCAGTACTTC. The J gene is TRBJ2-7, the V gene TRBV5-1; 15 bases are shared with TRBD2. V shed 4 bases and J 6 bases; nucleotides not matched to a gene: 8. Germline V gene data show CDR1 as SGHRS and CDR2 as YFSETQ. The CDR3 has 16 residues.

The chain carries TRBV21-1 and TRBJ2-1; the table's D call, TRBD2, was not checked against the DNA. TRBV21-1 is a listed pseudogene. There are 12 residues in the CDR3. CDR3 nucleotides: TGTGCCAGCAAAAAGAGTGGCAATGAGCAGTTCTTC. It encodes CASKKSGNEQFF.

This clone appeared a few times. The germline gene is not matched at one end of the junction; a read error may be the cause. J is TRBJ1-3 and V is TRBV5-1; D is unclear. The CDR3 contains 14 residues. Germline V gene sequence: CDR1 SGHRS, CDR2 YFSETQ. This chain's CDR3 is CASSLRGSGDTIYF. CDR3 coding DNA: TGCGCCAGCAGCTTAAGAGGCAGTGGAGACACCATATATTTT.

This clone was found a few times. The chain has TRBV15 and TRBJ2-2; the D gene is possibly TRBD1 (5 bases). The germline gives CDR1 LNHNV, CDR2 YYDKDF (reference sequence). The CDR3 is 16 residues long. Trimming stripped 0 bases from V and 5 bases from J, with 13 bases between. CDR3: CATSRDTGQKTGELFF. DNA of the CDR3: TGTGCCACCAGCAGAGACACCGGACAAAAAACCGGGGAGCTGTTTTTT.